This paragraph reports one T cell receptor beta chain. Assay: immunoSEQ multiplex PCR; the TCRdb copy retains only in-frame clones and omits some. This table has 100,000 to 150,000 clones, 81% appearing once. The data originate from a study of blood T cell repertoires in COVID-19. Study overall: Sites in the United States, Italy and Spain provided acute and convalescent COVID-19 samples. PBMCs, B-cell-depleted T cells, or T cells were the source of the cDNA or gDNA that made up the material.

The germline V gene has CDR1 KGHSH and CDR2 LQKENI. The length of the CDR3 is 13 residues. V was clipped by 3 bases and J by 4 bases, with 7 bases between them. Material: peripheral blood. V usage is TRBV18 and J usage is TRBJ2-1, with D perhaps TRBD1 (5 bases). The TCR originated in a woman aged 45-60 years with acute or convalescent COVID-19. DNA for the CDR3: TGTGCCAGCTCACCCCAGGGTTACAATGAGCAGTTCTTC. Protein product: CASSPQGYNEQFF.